Following are 29 T cell receptor beta chains from one sample sequenced in a study of T cell repertoires in cytomegalovirus infection. TCRdb re-derived calls from the reads in MiXCR, one entry per CDR3 protein. This sample yields about 490,000 distinct CDR3 sequences, of which around 11% are seen a single time; around 9.6% belongs to the top ten. Sequencing was performed on PBMCs. Source of these receptors: a human donor in good health (CMV status not recorded). Some clones in this sample may be carry-over from other donors' samples.

This clonotype was picked up many times. V is TRBV6-1 and J is TRBJ2-6; 10 bases map to TRBD1. Germline V gene lookup returns CDR1 MNHNS and CDR2 SASEGT. The CDR3 contains 17 residues. V lost 4 bases and J lost 4; bases outside the gene matches: 7. CDR3 bases: TGTGCCAGCAGTGCTCGACAGGGGGCGGCAGGGGCCAACGTCCTGACTTTC. This gives the protein CASSARQGAAGANVLTF.

This clonotype has at least ten counts. The chain carries TRBV2 and TRBJ1-5; TRBD1 is a possible D gene (6 bases). The ends were cut back, 3 bases at V and 5 bases at J, with 17 bases in the middle. The CDR3 loop spans 16 amino acids. CDR1 and CDR2 (germline): SNHLY, FYNNEI. The CDR3, as DNA: TGTGCCAGCAGTGATGGGAGGGGTTACAGGGATCAGCCCCAGCATTTT. As protein: CASSDGRGYRDQPQHF.

The V and J genes are TRBV6-1 and TRBJ2-4, with D unresolved. The V and J ends lost 8 bases and 0 bases respectively, with 8 bases between them. Germline loops: CDR1 MNHNS, CDR2 SASEGT. The CDR3 runs to 13 residues. CDR3 amino acids: CASRWEAKNIQYF. CDR3 sequence (DNA): TGTGCCAGCCGGTGGGAAGCCAAAAACATTCAGTACTTC.

This clonotype was counted only a few times. The chain joins TRBV4-2 to TRBJ2-1, with 9 bases lining up with TRBD2. This CDR3 has 18 amino acids. The J segment lost 0 bases and the V segment lost 0 bases, leaving 6 bases of the junction unmatched. The germline V gene encodes CDR1 LGHNA and CDR2 YNFKEQ. CDR3 nucleotide sequence: TGTGCCAGCAGCCAAGAGTCTAGCGGGGCCAGCTCCTACAATGAGCAGTTCTTC. Its protein product is CASSQESSGASSYNEQFF.

This clonotype was counted only a few times. V gene TRBV9 combines with J gene TRBJ2-1, with a weak D call TRBD2 (7 bases). V was shortened by 3 bases and J by 5 bases, with 21 bases between the two germline ends. There are 17 residues in the CDR3. CDR1 and CDR2 (germline): SGDLS, YYNGEE. For the CDR3, the DNA is TGTGCCAGCAGCGCGGGGGGCGTGGCGGGGGAACACAATGAGCAGTTCTTC. This gives the protein CASSAGGVAGEHNEQFF.

CDR3 amino acids: CSPGGGGTCEQYF. DNA of the CDR3: TGCAGTCCCGGAGGCGGGGGAACCTGCGAGCAGTACTTC. The chain combines TRBV20-1 with TRBJ2-7; TRBD2 matches at 7 bases. CDR3 size: 13 residues. CDR1 and CDR2 (germline): DFQATT, SNEGSKA (reference sequence). V lost 8 bases to trimming and J lost 6 bases; unmatched junction nucleotides: 13.

This clonotype has at least ten counts. V usage is TRBV7-9 and J usage is TRBJ2-7; D not certain. The CDR3 has 11 amino acids. Between the trimmed V and J ends, which lost 10 bases and 5 bases, there was a span of 12 bases. Germline CDR1 reads SEHNR; CDR2 reads FQNEAQ (reference sequence). CDR3 in DNA: TGTGCCACTACCGGTGTCGACGAGCAGTACTTC. Protein product: CATTGVDEQYF. The full variable domain, its missing parts supplied by reference TRBV7-9 and TRBJ2-7, is DTGVSQNPRHKITKRGQNVTFRCDPISEHNRLYWYRQTLGQGPEFLTYFQNEAQLEKSRLLSDRFSAERPKGSFSTLEIQRTEQGDSAMYLCATTGVDEQYFGPGTRLTVT.

Ten or more counts support this clonotype. This rearrangement joins TRBV11-2 to TRBJ2-3; either TRBD1 or TRBD2 may supply D (6 bases each). CDR3 length equals 16 residues. Germline values: CDR1 SGHAT, CDR2 FQNNGV. The V gene lost 3 bases and the J gene lost 2 bases, with 15 bases spanning the gap. CDR3 protein: CASSFRRGAITDTQYF. The CDR3 bases are TGTGCCAGCAGCTTCCGGAGGGGGGCCATCACAGATACGCAGTATTTT.

There are many counts of this clonotype. V and J are TRBV7-9 and TRBJ2-5; TRBD2 aligns across 16 bases. The CDR3 runs to 18 residues. CDR1 is SEHNR, CDR2 FQNEAQ, per germline (reference sequence). Germline trimming cut 0 bases from V and 5 bases from J; bases unmatched to any gene: 6. The CDR3 region is CASSLAGLAGGPSETQYF. As DNA, the CDR3 is TGTGCCAGCAGCTTAGCGGGACTAGCGGGGGGGCCGAGCGAGACCCAGTACTTC.

This clonotype was counted a few times. The chain uses TRBV11-2 and TRBJ2-2; tentatively, D is TRBD2 (5 bases). Deletions cut 1 base from V and 4 bases from J, with 10 bases between. The length of the CDR3 is 15 residues. The germline CDR1 and CDR2 sequences are SGHAT and FQNNGV. CDR3 in DNA: TGTGCCAGCAGCTTAGCGGGGTCCCTCACCGGGGAGCTGTTTTTT. Protein product: CASSLAGSLTGELFF.

At least ten counts were recorded for this clonotype. The rearrangement links TRBV7-2 to TRBJ2-7, with D possibly matching TRBD2 (7 bases). Germline V gene data show CDR1 as SGHTA and CDR2 as FQGNSA. Trimming removed 5 bases from V and 6 bases from J, with 17 bases in between. The CDR3 runs to 14 residues. The DNA for the CDR3 is TGTGCCAGCAGCACCGAGGGGGGGAGCGGCGAGCAGTACTTC. It encodes CASSTEGGSGEQYF.

J is TRBJ1-1 and V is TRBV7-9; D remains ambiguous. The germline V gene encodes CDR1 SEHNR and CDR2 FQNEAQ (reference sequence). The CDR3 totals 11 residues. With 3 bases removed from V and 6 bases from J, the gap between germline ends came to 5 bases. The CDR3 bases are TGTGCCAGCAGCTTTAAGGCTGAAGCTTTCTTT. This sequence encodes CASSFKAEAFF. Drawing the rest from reference TRBV7-9 and TRBJ1-1, the complete variable domain is DTGVSQNPRHKITKRGQNVTFRCDPISEHNRLYWYRQTLGQGPEFLTYFQNEAQLEKSRLLSDRFSAERPKGSFSTLEIQRTEQGDSAMYLCASSFKAEAFFGQGTRLTVV.

In its sample, this clonotype was seen many times. The chain recombines TRBV7-2 with TRBJ1-2; tentative D call: TRBD1 (6 bases). CDR1 SGHTA and CDR2 FQGNSA come from the germline V gene. V was cut by 4 bases and J by 8 bases, with 17 bases left in between. This CDR3 comprises 14 residues. CDR3 sequence: CASSYRGQSGGYTF. In DNA, the CDR3 is TGTGCCAGCAGCTATAGGGGACAATCGGGAGGCTACACCTTC.

There are a few counts of this clonotype. J is TRBJ2-1 and V is TRBV27; possible D gene TRBD2, 6 bases. The CDR3 has 19 residues. CDR1 is MNHEY, CDR2 SMNVEV, per germline (reference sequence). Trimming removed 4 bases from V and 1 base from J, with 23 bases in between. The CDR3 here is CASSSARTTSPSSYNEQFF. DNA of the CDR3: TGTGCCAGCAGTTCCGCCCGCACGACTAGTCCCAGTTCCTACAATGAGCAGTTCTTC.

This clonotype came up once. This chain joins TRBV19 and TRBJ1-1; D is unresolved. V was trimmed by 3 bases and J by 5 bases, leaving 10 bases between them. Germline V CDR1 and CDR2: LNHDA, SQIVND (reference sequence). The length of the CDR3 is 13 residues. DNA for the CDR3: TGTGCCAGTAGTATGATCATTAGTACTGAAGCTTTCTTT. This encodes CASSMIISTEAFF.

This clonotype was seen repeatedly, ten times or more. V and J are TRBV29-1 and TRBJ1-4; D is ambiguous. The ends were cut back, 7 bases at V and 6 bases at J, with 9 bases in the middle. The V gene's germline CDR1 is SQVTM and CDR2 ANQGSEA. The CDR3 is 11 residues long. In DNA form, the CDR3 reads TGCAGCGGGCGGGAGGATGAAAAACTGTTTTTT. It codes for CSGREDEKLFF.

Only a few counts were recorded for this clonotype. This sequence joins TRBV6-2 or TRBV6-3 and TRBJ1-2, with no clear D. The germline V and J ends were trimmed by 6 bases and 4 bases, with 18 bases remaining between them. Germline V gene data show CDR1 as MNHEY and CDR2 as SVGEGT. This CDR3 comprises 15 residues. The CDR3 DNA is TGTGCCAGCAGCCCCGGGCCCCAGACGAGCTATGGCTACACCTTC. Translation: CASSPGPQTSYGYTF.

In this sample, this clonotype turned up many times. The chain recombines TRBV7-3 with TRBJ2-1; 7 bases are a match to TRBD2. CDR1 and CDR2 (germline): SGHTA, FQGTGA. CDR3 size: 16 residues. V lost 1 base to trimming and J lost 8 bases; unmatched junction nucleotides: 11. CDR3 sequence (DNA): TGTGCCAGCAGCTTAAACGACCGCAGGGCGGGGGATGAGCAGTTCTTC. Amino acids: CASSLNDRRAGDEQFF.

This clonotype was recorded at least ten times. The V call is TRBV19, the J call TRBJ1-5; the D is unclear. V gave up 5 bases and J gave up 4 bases, with 21 bases separating them. The germline V gene encodes CDR1 LNHDA and CDR2 SQIVND (reference sequence). The CDR3 runs to 17 residues. The CDR3 protein is CASSGGVTQAGNQPQHF. CDR3 DNA sequence: TGTGCCAGTAGTGGCGGCGTCACCCAGGCCGGAAATCAGCCCCAGCATTTT.

There are many counts of this clonotype. V gene TRBV12-3 or TRBV12-4 combines with J gene TRBJ1-5, with D tentatively TRBD1 (5 bases). Trimming stripped 4 bases from V and 9 bases from J, with 13 bases between. This CDR3 comprises 13 residues. The CDR3 spells CASSSERGTPQHF. In DNA form, the CDR3 reads TGTGCCAGCAGTTCAGAGAGGGGTACGCCCCAGCATTTT.

In this sample, this clonotype turned up many times. The chain combines TRBV7-9 with TRBJ1-1; 8 bases match TRBD1. Germline V gives CDR1 SEHNR, CDR2 FQNEAQ (reference sequence). The V and J ends lost 5 bases and 6 bases, in that order; junction bases with no gene match: 5. The CDR3 totals 13 residues. CDR3 bases: TGTGCCAGCAGCCTATTGACAGGGGCTGAAGCTTTCTTT. This encodes CASSLLTGAEAFF.

The chain combines TRBV7-9 with TRBJ1-1; D is uncertain. Germline values: CDR1 SEHNR, CDR2 FQNEAQ (reference sequence). V lost 5 bases, J lost 4 bases, and 17 bases lay in between. This CDR3 has 15 amino acids. The CDR3 region has the DNA TGTGCCAGCAGCCCTTGGACCAATCCGCCCACTGAAGCTTTCTTT. Translating gives CASSPWTNPPTEAFF.

A word on this clonotype: A much larger clone lies one base from this, so it may be a read error. CDR3 protein: CAIRAGFLGNEPQHF. In DNA, the CDR3 is TGTGCCATCAGGGCAGGGTTTTTGGGCAATGAGCCCCAGCATTTT. The J gene is TRBJ1-5, the V gene TRBV10-3; D perhaps matches TRBD1 (5 bases). CDR3 length: 15 amino acids. Germline V gene lookup returns CDR1 ENHRY and CDR2 SYGVKD.

This chain uses TRBV5-1 with TRBJ2-7; 12 bases are shared with TRBD2. CDR3 length: 17 residues. From germline, CDR1 is SGHRS and CDR2 YFSETQ. The V and J ends lost 3 bases and 2 bases, in that order; junction bases with no gene match: 9. This chain's CDR3 is CASSSTLASGGAYEQYF. In DNA, the CDR3 is TGCGCCAGCAGCTCGACTTTGGCTAGCGGGGGGGCCTACGAGCAGTACTTC.

This clonotype was seen many times. The rearrangement uses TRBV6-5 and TRBJ2-1; a weak D match, TRBD2 (5 bases). CDR3 length: 15 amino acids. Germline CDR1 reads MNHEY; CDR2 reads SVGAGI. V gave up 6 bases and J gave up 0 bases, with 12 bases separating them. The CDR3 is CASRRDYSSYNEQFF. CDR3 sequence (DNA): TGTGCCAGCAGGCGTGACTATAGCTCCTACAATGAGCAGTTCTTC.

This clonotype showed up many times. The chain employs TRBV6-5 and TRBJ1-2; 7 bases match TRBD1. V lost 6 bases and J lost 6; bases outside the gene matches: 10. In germline, CDR1 is MNHEY, CDR2 SVGAGI. The CDR3 has 14 amino acids. The CDR3 DNA sequence: TGTGCCAGCAGCCGCGACAGGGAGAGCCATGGCTACACCTTC. It specifies CASSRDRESHGYTF.

This clonotype was counted ten times or more. V gene TRBV6-1 combines with J gene TRBJ1-4; no firm D call. This CDR3 has 16 amino acids. Deletions cut 5 bases from V and 6 bases from J, with 19 bases between. Germline V CDR1 and CDR2: MNHNS, SASEGT. CDR3 sequence (DNA): TGTGCCAGCAGTTCCCCTCGGAGTCGGCGGGATGAAAAACTGTTTTTT. It encodes CASSSPRSRRDEKLFF.

The chain combines TRBV5-1 with TRBJ2-2; D is unclear. Germline CDR1 SGHRS, CDR2 YFSETQ. This CDR3 contains 13 residues. V was shortened by 6 bases and J by 10 bases, with 16 bases between the two germline ends. CDR3 sequence: CASTLDIRAELFF. CDR3 DNA: TGCGCCAGCACCCTCGACATACGTGCGGAGCTGTTTTTT.

This clonotype was recorded a few times. The chain employs TRBV27 and TRBJ2-3; 10 nucleotides align to TRBD1. Germline V gene data show CDR1 as MNHEY and CDR2 as SMNVEV (reference sequence). The CDR3 spans 17 residues. Trimming cost V 3 bases and J 4 bases; bases outside gene matches: 10. The CDR3, as DNA: TGTGCCAGCAGTTTGAATCCTAACGGACAGGGGGCAGATACGCAGTATTTT. Residues: CASSLNPNGQGADTQYF.